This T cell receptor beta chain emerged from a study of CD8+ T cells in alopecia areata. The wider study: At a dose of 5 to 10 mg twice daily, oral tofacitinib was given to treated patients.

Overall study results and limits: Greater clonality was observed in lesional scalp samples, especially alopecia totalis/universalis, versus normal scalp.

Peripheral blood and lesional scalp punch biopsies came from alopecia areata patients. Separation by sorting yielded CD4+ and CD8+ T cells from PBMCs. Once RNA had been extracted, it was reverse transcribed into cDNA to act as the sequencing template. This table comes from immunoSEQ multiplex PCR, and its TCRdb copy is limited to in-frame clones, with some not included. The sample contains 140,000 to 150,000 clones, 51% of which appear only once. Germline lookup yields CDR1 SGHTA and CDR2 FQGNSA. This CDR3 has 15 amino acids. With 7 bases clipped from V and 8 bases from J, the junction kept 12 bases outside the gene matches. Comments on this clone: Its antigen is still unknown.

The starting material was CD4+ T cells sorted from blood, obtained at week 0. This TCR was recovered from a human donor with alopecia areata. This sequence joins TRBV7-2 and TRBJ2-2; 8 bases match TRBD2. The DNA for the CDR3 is TGTGCCAGCACCCGAGGTCGGGAGGGCCTAGGGGAGCTGTTTTTT. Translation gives CASTRGREGLGELFF.